This T cell receptor beta chain was captured in a study of cytomegalovirus exposure and HLA in healthy donors. Overall study context: Of the donors genotyped, approximately 400 in all, around 76% fell in the Caucasian-associated ancestry cluster. Study conclusions and caveats: Earlier analysis found most TCR beta V segments productive about 90% or about 30% of the time. Cytomegalovirus status was reportedly diagnosed by the classifier with high sensitivity and specificity.

PCR primers comprised 60 Vbeta and 13 Jbeta primers. Profiled with immunoSEQ multiplex PCR; TCRdb holds only in-frame clones, not every one. The sample holds some 76,000 clones, roughly 76% seen once. With respect to this clone: Antigen specificity is unknown.

This CDR3 comprises 16 residues. CDR1 is MDHEN, CDR2 SYDVKM, per germline. The V and J ends lost 5 bases and 0 bases respectively, with 11 bases between them. The rearrangement uses TRBV28 and TRBJ1-6; D gene uncertain. The sequence was obtained from a male donor in good health and CMV-seropositive. The sample taken for sequencing was PBMCs. The CDR3 spells CASSIDIYSYNSPLHF. CDR3 sequence (DNA): TGTGCCAGCAGTATTGACATCTACTCCTATAATTCACCCCTCCACTTT.